This TCR beta chain was sequenced in a study of type 1 regulatory T cells. About the study: An in vitro protocol generated T-allo10, a Tr1-enriched, alloantigen-specific CD4 T cell product.

This clonotype has a handful of counts. TCRdb re-called the reads with MiXCR, one entry per CDR3 protein. This table holds approximately 97,000 distinct CDR3 sequences, around a third found once. V lost 5 bases and J lost 7, with 15 bases in between. There are 14 residues in the CDR3. Per germline, CDR1 MNHEY and CDR2 SMNVEV (reference sequence). Source material: CD4+ T cells, either the whole sample or a sorted fraction (not recorded which). The chain uses TRBV27 and TRBJ1-5, with unresolved D. The clonotype was recovered from a human donor in good health. CDR3 sequence (DNA): TGTGCCAGCAGTCAGCAAGGTTACGAACAGCCCCAGCATTTT. Encoded protein: CASSQQGYEQPQHF.